These 11 T cell receptor beta chains were all obtained from the same sample, sequenced in a study of cytotoxic CD8 clonotypes in ibrutinib-treated CLL. The protocol was immunoSEQ multiplex PCR, while the TCRdb copy is restricted to in-frame clones and leaves out a portion. The sample holds 35,000 to 55,000 clones; 55% to 80% are singletons and the top ten take around 13%. The sequencing here drew on PBMCs, taken after 12 months of ibrutinib treatment. These receptors were obtained from a human donor with chronic lymphocytic leukemia.

The chain uses TRBV19 and TRBJ1-5; D unresolved. V shed 1 base and J shed 4 bases, with 11 bases lying between them. Per the germline V gene, CDR1 is LNHDA and CDR2 is SQIVND (reference sequence). The CDR3 sequence is 15 residues long. The DNA for the CDR3 is TGTGCCAGTAGTATAGCACTGCAAGTGAATCAGCCCCAGCATTTT. This encodes CASSIALQVNQPQHF.

The CDR3 sequence: CASSPSGGWTDTQYF. Written as DNA, the CDR3 is TGTGCCAGCAGTCCTTCGGGGGGGTGGACAGATACGCAGTATTTT. The chain employs TRBV28 and TRBJ2-3, with 8 bases matching TRBD2. The V segment lost 5 bases and the J segment 3 bases; nucleotides outside the gene matches: 7. CDR1 and CDR2 (germline): MDHEN, SYDVKM. CDR3 length: 15 amino acids.

V usage is TRBV6-5 and J usage is TRBJ1-3; 7 positions match TRBD1. CDR1 is MNHEY and CDR2 is SVGAGI in the germline V gene. V gave up 4 bases and J gave up 2 bases; unmatched junction bases: 5. The CDR3 runs to 15 residues. In DNA form, the CDR3 reads TGTGCCAGCAGTTCCCAGACAGGGACTGGAAACACCATATATTTT. It specifies CASSSQTGTGNTIYF.

This chain joins TRBV6-5 and TRBJ2-1; 7 nucleotides align to TRBD2. Germline-derived CDR1 and CDR2 are MNHEY and SVGAGI. This CDR3 comprises 15 residues. Unmatched junction bases numbered 11, after V lost 6 bases and J lost 6 bases. In nucleotides, the CDR3 is TGTGCCAGCAGCCCCATTCTGCCTAGCGGCAATGAGCAGTTCTTC. It is translated as CASSPILPSGNEQFF.

V gene TRBV27 combines with J gene TRBJ1-6; 10 bases fit TRBD1. This CDR3 has 17 amino acids. Trimming removed 5 bases from V and 4 bases from J; junction bases left unmatched: 8. The V gene's germline CDR1 is MNHEY and CDR2 SMNVEV (reference sequence). CDR3 DNA sequence: TGTGCCAGCAGTCCGCAGCCGGGACAGGGGTATAATTCACCCCTCCACTTT. Translating it yields CASSPQPGQGYNSPLHF.

The V call is TRBV6-5, the J call TRBJ2-4; D is possibly TRBD1 (6 bases). The CDR3 contains 15 residues. The V end lost 5 bases, the J end lost 2 bases, and 13 bases lay between the germline ends. Germline CDR1 and CDR2: MNHEY and SVGAGI. CDR3 loop: CASSASGTSKNIQYF. The CDR3 region has the DNA TGTGCCAGCAGTGCCTCCGGGACATCCAAAAACATTCAGTACTTC.

CDR3 sequence (DNA): TGTGCCAGCAGTCCCCGGGACAGGGGGCTTACTGAAGCTTTCTTT. It translates to CASSPRDRGLTEAFF. The J gene is TRBJ1-1, the V gene TRBV6-6, with 12 bases identical to TRBD1. The V gene's germline CDR1 is MNHNY and CDR2 SVGAGI (reference sequence). The V gene end was trimmed by 5 bases and the J gene end by 5 bases; junction bases not matched to a gene: 6. This CDR3 has 15 residues.

The chain links TRBV9 to TRBJ2-6; a weak D match, TRBD1 (5 bases). Germline V gives CDR1 SGDLS, CDR2 YYNGEE. CDR3 size: 17 residues. V shed 2 bases and J shed 0 bases, with 12 bases lying between them. CDR3 bases: TGTGCCAGCAGCGTGGCCTATAGGGGCTCTGGGGCCAACGTCCTGACTTTC. As protein: CASSVAYRGSGANVLTF.

Worth noting for this clone: The conserved final phenylalanine or tryptophan is absent from the CDR3, which likely points to a read error. No DNA is shown, since the ends of the CDR3 on it are uncertain; the CDR3 is the one TCRdb lists. V and J are TRBV23-1 and TRBJ1-1; the table's D gene call, TRBD1, was not cross checked with the DNA. TRBV23-1 is annotated as an ORF whose role is uncertain. The CDR3 length equals 12 residues, ends included. The CDR3 protein is CASSQAGTASGG.

The chain couples TRBV29-1 to TRBJ2-3; D perhaps matches TRBD2 (6 bases). Trimming removed 7 bases at V and 6 bases at J, with 17 bases between. Germline V gene data show CDR1 as SQVTM and CDR2 as ANQGSEA. The CDR3 is made up of 13 amino acids. Here the CDR3 DNA reads TGCAGCGGGAATACCGGGAGTTCCGATACGCAGTATTTT. It codes for CSGNTGSSDTQYF.

This chain connects TRBV5-1 to TRBJ2-1, with 8 bases aligning to TRBD2. CDR3 size: 14 residues. Germline loops: CDR1 SGHRS, CDR2 YFSETQ. With 2 bases clipped from V and 2 bases from J, the junction kept 0 bases outside the gene matches. CDR3 region: CASSFSGAYNEQFF. The CDR3 DNA follows: TGCGCCAGCAGCTTTAGCGGGGCCTACAATGAGCAGTTCTTC.